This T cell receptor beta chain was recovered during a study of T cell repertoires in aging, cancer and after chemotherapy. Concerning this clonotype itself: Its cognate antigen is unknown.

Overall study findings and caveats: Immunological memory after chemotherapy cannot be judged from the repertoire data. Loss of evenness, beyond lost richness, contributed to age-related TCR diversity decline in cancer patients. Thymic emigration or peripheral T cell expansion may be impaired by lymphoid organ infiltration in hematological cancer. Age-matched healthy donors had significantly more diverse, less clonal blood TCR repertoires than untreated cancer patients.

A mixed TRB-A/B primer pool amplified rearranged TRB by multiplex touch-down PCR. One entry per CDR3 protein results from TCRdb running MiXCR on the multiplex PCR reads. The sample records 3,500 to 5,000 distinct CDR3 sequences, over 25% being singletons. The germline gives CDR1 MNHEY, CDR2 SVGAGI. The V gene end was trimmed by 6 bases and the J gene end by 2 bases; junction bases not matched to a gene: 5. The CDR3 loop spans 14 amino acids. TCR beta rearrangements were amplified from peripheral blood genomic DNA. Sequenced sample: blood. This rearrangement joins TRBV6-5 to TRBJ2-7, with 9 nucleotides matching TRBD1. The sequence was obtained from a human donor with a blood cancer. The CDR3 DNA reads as TGTGCCAGCAGCCTTACAGGGGGCCCCTACGAGCAGTACTTC. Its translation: CASSLTGGPYEQYF.